A few counts support the clone carrying this TCR beta chain. The antigen is unknown. Data came from immunoSEQ multiplex PCR; TCRdb stores just in-frame clones and leaves some out. The sample contains some 120,000 clones, around 90% of which appear only once. The data originate from a study of cytomegalovirus exposure and HLA in healthy donors. At the level of the study: The same platform used for the 500 to 850 first-cohort repertoires was also used for the 120 or so validation repertoires, as a later analysis reported.

Study outcomes and limitations: Per published reports, the classifier diagnosed cytomegalovirus status with high specificity and sensitivity. In vitro experiments confirmed that three CMV-associated chains were specific for CMV antigens.

Germline V gene data show CDR1 as KGHSH and CDR2 as LQKENI. This CDR3 has 13 amino acids. V lost 4 bases to trimming and J lost 2 bases; unmatched junction nucleotides: 0. The validation cohort, a group of 120 subjects, included the donors and was separate from the roughly 620-subject first cohort. Source material: PBMCs. The chain couples TRBV18 to TRBJ2-7; 9 nucleotides agree with TRBD1. This clonotype was sampled from a young woman in good health and CMV-seronegative. CDR3 DNA sequence: TGTGCCAGCTCACGGACAGGGGCCTACGAGCAGTACTTC. Translated: CASSRTGAYEQYF.